This TCR beta chain was recorded in a study of shared clonotypes between healthy human individuals. Study summary: Three plates were used per donor for CD4 naive, three for CD4 memory, two for CD8 naive and one for CD8 memory.

Across several immunoSEQ plates, the genomic DNA of each subset was split evenly. TCRdb's copy holds only in-frame clones and misses some; the assay was immunoSEQ multiplex PCR. The sample records roughly 410,000 clones, 96% being singletons. The germline gives CDR1 SGHRS, CDR2 YFSETQ. CDR3 length: 12 residues. With 0 bases removed from V and 9 bases from J, the gap between germline ends came to 7 bases. Concerning this clone itself: Its antigen is still unknown.

Overall study results and limits: When naive CD4 clonotypes were compared across four donors, 4% to 6.5% were shared.

The chain is built from TRBV5-1 and TRBJ2-1; no definite D call. The source of this sequence is a man aged 25 to 40 in good health. Sequenced material: memory CD8+ T cells sorted from blood. Stated subset: CD45RO+ cells pooled with CCR7-negative TemRA cells. CDR3 region: CASSLAQPEQFF. CDR3 sequence (DNA): TGCGCCAGCAGCTTGGCCCAGCCTGAGCAGTTCTTC.